The 26 T cell receptor beta chains below were found in one sample sequenced in a study of monozygotic twins with inflammatory bowel disease. TCRdb reprocessed the 5' RACE reads and reports one entry per CDR3 protein, with no DNA. Its table records approximately 390,000 distinct CDR3 sequences. The sample was blood. The source is a human donor with ulcerative colitis or Crohn's disease, or a healthy co-twin of an affected twin (not recorded which).

The chain combines TRBV7-9 with TRBJ1-2; with no DNA, the TCRdb D assignment of TRBD1 cannot be verified. Germline V lookup: CDR1 SEHNR, CDR2 FQNEAQ (reference sequence). There are 13 residues in the CDR3. The CDR3 sequence is CASRMDISYGYTF.

The CDR3: CASRNTGIQYF. This sequence joins TRBV5-1 and TRBJ2-4; TCRdb gives TRBD1 as the D gene, but with no DNA this cannot be confirmed. Germline V gene lookup returns CDR1 SGHRS and CDR2 YFSETQ. CDR3 length: 11 amino acids.

The gene calls are TRBV7-2 and TRBJ2-7; the D call of TRBD2 rests on TCRdb alone, since no DNA is present to check it. Germline values: CDR1 SGHTA, CDR2 FQGNSA. The length of the CDR3 is 14 residues. The CDR3 spells CASSLEAGRYEQYF.

The V call is TRBV5-8, the J call TRBJ2-7. The CDR3 loop spans 13 amino acids. Germline V gene data show CDR1 as SGHTS and CDR2 as YDEGEE. This CDR3 reads CASSHPPAYEQYF.

The rearrangement uses TRBV27 and TRBJ2-7; the TCRdb call, TRBD1, lacks DNA for checking. Per the germline V gene, CDR1 is MNHEY and CDR2 is SMNVEV (reference sequence). The CDR3 runs 15 residues. The CDR3 protein is CASKAGTGGLEEQYF.

The chain is built from TRBV5-5 and TRBJ1-3; the TCRdb D gene call, TRBD1, has no DNA to confirm it. Germline CDR1 is SGHKS and CDR2 is YYEKEE (reference sequence). CDR3 length: 15 residues. CDR3 protein: CASSRTPEPGNTIYF.

The chain uses TRBV27 and TRBJ2-3. CDR1 MNHEY and CDR2 SMNVEV come from the germline V gene (reference sequence). CDR3 length: 14 residues. The CDR3 sequence: CASSPGVRTDTQYF.

This rearrangement joins TRBV6-1 to TRBJ2-1; there is no DNA to check the TCRdb D call of TRBD2. This CDR3 contains 20 residues. CDR1 is MNHNS, CDR2 SASEGT, per germline. This CDR3 is CASSGPVWSGGGGSYNEQFF.

V gene TRBV7-2 combines with J gene TRBJ2-3; TCRdb's D call, TRBD2, is unchecked because there is no DNA. The CDR3 totals 17 residues. Germline CDR1 is SGHTA and CDR2 is FQGNSA. This CDR3 reads CASSPHPLRGFTDTQYF.

The V and J genes are TRBV10-3 and TRBJ2-7; TCRdb returns TRBD2, unconfirmable since there is no DNA. The CDR3 is 19 amino acids. Germline assignment: CDR1 ENHRY and CDR2 SYGVKD. The CDR3 here is CAISDPRSGTSGRAYEQYF.

The chain has TRBV18 and TRBJ2-1; TCRdb outputs TRBD1, but without DNA this stays unchecked. Per germline, CDR1 KGHSH and CDR2 LQKENI. CDR3 length equals 16 residues. The chain's CDR3 is CASSPEAGTHYNEQFF. Combining the CDR3 with reference TRBV18 and TRBJ2-1 gives the whole variable domain NAGVMQNPRHLVRRRGQEARLRCSPMKGHSHVYWYRQLPEEGLKFMVYLQKENIIDESGMPKERFSAEFPKEGPSILRIQQVVRGDSAAYFCASSPEAGTHYNEQFFGPGTRLTVL.

The V call is TRBV7-2, the J call TRBJ1-2; with no DNA, the TCRdb D assignment of TRBD1 cannot be verified. The germline CDR1 and CDR2 sequences are SGHTA and FQGNSA. This CDR3 is built from 14 residues. Here the CDR3 reads CASSETGGGYGYTF.

The chain employs TRBV20-1 and TRBJ2-3; TCRdb's D call, TRBD2, is unchecked because there is no DNA. Germline-derived CDR1 and CDR2 are DFQATT and SNEGSKA (reference sequence). This CDR3 is built from 16 residues. The CDR3 spells CSAPPASKISTDTQYF.

The V call is TRBV5-6, the J call TRBJ2-5. CDR3 length: 13 amino acids. The germline gives CDR1 SGHDT, CDR2 YYEEEE. CDR3 in amino acids: CASSPRGLETQYF.

J is TRBJ2-2 and V is TRBV11-1. Germline CDR1 reads SGHAT; CDR2 reads FQDESV (reference sequence). This CDR3 spans 18 amino acids. The CDR3 protein is CATHGFRDTAVNTGELFF.

The chain couples TRBV9 to TRBJ1-3. The germline CDR1 and CDR2 sequences are SGDLS and YYNGEE. The CDR3 consists of 15 residues. CDR3 amino acids: CASSVDGVSGNTIYF.

V is TRBV28 and J is TRBJ2-1. CDR3 length: 14 amino acids. Looked up from germline, CDR1 is MDHEN and CDR2 is SYDVKM. The chain's CDR3 is CASSPRRVSIEQFF.

The V and J genes are TRBV5-5 and TRBJ2-1; as DNA is missing, the TRBD1 call by TCRdb cannot be tested. Germline V gene lookup returns CDR1 SGHKS and CDR2 YYEKEE (reference sequence). The CDR3 covers 16 residues. CDR3 residues: CASTPRWAFSYNEQFF.

CDR3 loop: CATVTGTGGLNTEAFF. The V gene is TRBV10-3, the J gene TRBJ1-1; TCRdb indicates TRBD1, and absent DNA this call remains unverified. From germline, CDR1 is ENHRY and CDR2 SYGVKD. The CDR3 sequence is 16 residues long.

This rearrangement joins TRBV5-1 to TRBJ1-2; TCRdb gives TRBD1 as the D gene, but with no DNA this cannot be confirmed. This CDR3 is built from 15 residues. Germline lookup yields CDR1 SGHRS and CDR2 YFSETQ. CDR3 protein: CASSYDSKTNYGYTF.

The rearrangement joins TRBV6-1 to TRBJ2-1; TCRdb's assignment of TRBD1 cannot be checked, as there is no DNA. CDR1 is MNHNS and CDR2 is SASEGT in the germline V gene. The CDR3 has 14 amino acids. The CDR3 loop is CTSSRGKSGIEQFF.

V and J are TRBV2 and TRBJ2-1; TCRdb returns TRBD2, unconfirmable since there is no DNA. The CDR3 runs 15 residues. The germline CDR1 and CDR2 sequences are SNHLY and FYNNEI. CDR3 sequence: CASSESGLAGNEQFF.

J is TRBJ2-7 and V is TRBV5-6; lacking DNA, the TRBD1 call made by TCRdb goes unchecked. The germline V gene encodes CDR1 SGHDT and CDR2 YYEEEE. The length of the CDR3 is 16 residues. This chain's CDR3 is CASSFTKKGAFYEQYF.

This chain connects TRBV6-6 to TRBJ2-7; the TCRdb call, TRBD1, lacks DNA for checking. This CDR3 spans 12 amino acids. Germline CDR1 reads MNHNY; CDR2 reads SVGAGI (reference sequence). CDR3 in amino acids: CASSYRGREQYF.

The CDR3 spells CASSPGPWRNSYEQYF. The chain has TRBV18 and TRBJ2-7; lacking DNA, the TRBD2 call made by TCRdb goes unchecked. This CDR3 contains 16 residues. The germline V gene encodes CDR1 KGHSH and CDR2 LQKENI.

This chain uses TRBV28 with TRBJ2-5; lacking DNA, the TRBD1 call made by TCRdb goes unchecked. Germline V gene sequence: CDR1 MDHEN, CDR2 SYDVKM. The CDR3 totals 18 residues. Here the CDR3 reads CASSATGTGWSWSETQYF.